Shown below are 14 T cell receptor beta chains from a single sample sequenced in a study of blood T cell repertoires in COVID-19. TCRdb keeps only in-frame clones here, not all; method: immunoSEQ multiplex PCR. The table includes fewer than 95,000 clones, around 90% detected once. Sequenced material: peripheral blood. The receptors here all came from a woman of 80 years or more with acute or convalescent COVID-19.

This chain uses TRBV5-3 with TRBJ2-7; 8 bases are shared with TRBD2. TRBV5-3 is annotated as an ORF whose role is uncertain. This CDR3 comprises 14 residues. The trim removed 4 bases at V and 5 bases at J, leaving 8 bases unmatched. The CDR3 region has the DNA TGTGCCAGAAGCAGGGGTAGCGGGACCCACGAGCAGTACTTC. Its protein product is CARSRGSGTHEQYF.

DNA of the CDR3: TGTGCTAGTGGTTTGGTACGAGGGACAGGTACTCTCTACGAGCAGTACTTC. Protein product: CASGLVRGTGTLYEQYF. V is TRBV12-5 and J is TRBJ2-7, with 8 bases identical to TRBD1. With V trimmed by 0 bases and J by 3 bases, 10 bases remained unmatched. Per the germline V gene, CDR1 is LGHNT and CDR2 is FRNRAP. The CDR3 extends over 17 amino acids.

CDR3 protein: CASHLREGNQPQHF. The CDR3 DNA follows: TGTGCCAGCCACTTAAGGGAGGGCAATCAGCCCCAGCATTTT. The V gene is TRBV6-5, the J gene TRBJ1-5, with no clear D. This CDR3 is 14 amino acids long. V lost 8 bases to trimming and J lost 2 bases, with 13 bases between them. The V gene's germline CDR1 is MNHEY and CDR2 SVGAGI.

The gene calls are TRBV15 and TRBJ2-3; 13 bases are a match to TRBD2. Germline assignment: CDR1 LNHNV and CDR2 YYDKDF (reference sequence). The CDR3 is 19 residues long. The V and J ends lost 1 base and 0 bases, in that order; junction bases with no gene match: 7. CDR3 in DNA: TGTGCCACCAGCAGAGGCGCGAGGGGACTAGCGGGAAGCACAGATACGCAGTATTTT. Protein: CATSRGARGLAGSTDTQYF.

The chain has TRBV11-2 and TRBJ2-7; D may be TRBD1 (6 bases). The CDR3 runs 14 residues. Per the germline V gene, CDR1 is SGHAT and CDR2 is FQNNGV. V lost 3 bases and J 3 bases, leaving 12 bases between the germline ends. DNA for the CDR3: TGTGCCAGCAGCTTCCAGACAGGTGGCTACGAGCAGTACTTC. This translates into CASSFQTGGYEQYF.

This chain uses TRBV15 with TRBJ1-1; the D gene is possibly TRBD1 (6 bases). Germline CDR1 reads LNHNV; CDR2 reads YYDKDF (reference sequence). The CDR3 contains 18 residues. The ends were cut back, 5 bases at V and 5 bases at J, with 27 bases in the middle. The CDR3 sequence is CATSPGTLNKIRGTEAFF. CDR3 in DNA: TGTGCCACCAGCCCCGGGACATTGAATAAGATTCGGGGTACTGAAGCTTTCTTT.

This chain uses TRBV6-1 with TRBJ1-4; D gene unclear. The CDR3 extends over 14 amino acids. CDR1 MNHNS and CDR2 SASEGT come from the germline V gene. V gave up 1 base and J gave up 5 bases, with 8 bases separating them. The CDR3 region has the DNA TGTGCCAGCAGTGAAGTGGAGCAGAATGAAAAACTGTTTTTT. It translates to CASSEVEQNEKLFF.

The count of this clone is one. This chain uses TRBV24-1 with TRBJ1-5, with 9 bases lining up with TRBD1. Germline V lookup: CDR1 KGHDR, CDR2 SFDVKD. V dropped 8 bases and J dropped 0; count of bases not matched to a gene: 7. The CDR3 extends over 16 amino acids. CDR3 amino acids: CATTSRTGDSNQPQHF. In nucleotides, the CDR3 is TGTGCCACCACTAGTAGGACAGGGGATAGCAATCAGCCCCAGCATTTT.

The chain joins TRBV15 to TRBJ1-1, with 7 positions matching TRBD1. J lost 2 bases, V lost 3 bases, and 6 bases had no gene match. This CDR3 is built from 15 residues. The germline V gene has CDR1 LNHNV and CDR2 YYDKDF (reference sequence). CDR3 protein: CATSRQRTGNTEAFF. CDR3 nucleotide sequence: TGTGCCACCAGCAGGCAGAGGACAGGTAACACTGAAGCTTTCTTT. The complete variable domain, with remaining parts taken from reference TRBV15 and TRBJ1-1, reads DAMVIQNPRYQVTQFGKPVTLSCSQTLNHNVMYWYQQKSSQAPKLLFHYYDKDFNNEADTPDNFQSRRPNTSFCFLDIRSPGLGDTAMYLCATSRQRTGNTEAFFGQGTRLTVV.

As to this clone: The sample holds other DNA sequences that translate to the same CDR3. The chain joins TRBV19 to TRBJ1-6; 10 positions agree with TRBD1. Trimming cost V 4 bases and J 10 bases; bases outside gene matches: 4. Germline lookup yields CDR1 LNHDA and CDR2 SQIVND (reference sequence). The CDR3 is made up of 14 amino acids. The CDR3 spells CASSNRDRGSPLHF. The CDR3, as DNA: TGTGCCAGTAGTAACCGGGACAGGGGCTCACCCCTCCACTTT.

This chain uses TRBV11-2 with TRBJ2-3, with 10 bases that match TRBD2. This CDR3 is 16 amino acids long. V dropped 2 bases and J dropped 2; count of bases not matched to a gene: 4. The germline CDR1 and CDR2 sequences are SGHAT and FQNNGV. The CDR3 coding sequence is TGTGCCAGCAGCTTACTAGCGGGGGTTCCCACAGATACGCAGTATTTT. The encoded protein is CASSLLAGVPTDTQYF.

The genes are TRBV6-2 or TRBV6-3 and TRBJ2-7; TRBD2 matches at 12 bases. The junction had 8 bases not matched to a gene; V was cut back by 2 bases and J by 6 bases. The CDR3 has 16 amino acids. Germline V gene sequence: CDR1 MNHEY, CDR2 SVGEGT. The DNA of the CDR3 is TGTGCCAGCAGTTACCCTTCTAGCGGGGGGGCTACCGAGCAGTACTTC. Translation: CASSYPSSGGATEQYF.

The chain carries TRBV7-6 and TRBJ2-7; 8 bases are shared with TRBD2. Germline trimming cut 5 bases from V and 7 bases from J; bases unmatched to any gene: 10. The CDR3 length is 14 residues. CDR1 is SGHVS, CDR2 FNYEAQ, per germline. DNA for the CDR3: TGTGCCAGCAGCCCACGGGGGGGGTGGGGAGAGCAGTACTTC. This encodes CASSPRGGWGEQYF.

CDR3 sequence: CASSSLGQGAFGSPLHF. The CDR3 DNA reads as TGTGCCAGCAGCTCTCTAGGACAGGGGGCGTTCGGTTCACCCCTCCACTTT. This chain uses TRBV11-2 with TRBJ1-6, with TRBD1 matching 11 bases. This CDR3 spans 17 amino acids. CDR1 SGHAT and CDR2 FQNNGV come from the germline V gene. With V trimmed by 4 bases and J by 9 bases, 11 bases remained unmatched. Drawing the rest from reference TRBV11-2 and TRBJ1-6, the complete variable domain is EAGVAQSPRYKIIEKRQSVAFWCNPISGHATLYWYQQILGQGPKLLIQFQNNGVVDDSQLPKDRFSAERLKGVDSTLKIQPAKLEDSAVYLCASSSLGQGAFGSPLHFGNGTRLTVT.